These 20 T cell receptor beta chains were sequenced from one sample in a study of blood T cell repertoires in COVID-19. Measured with immunoSEQ multiplex PCR; TCRdb has only the in-frame clones, and not every one. The sample yields about 290,000 clones, 75% to 90% seen once. The sample comprised PBMCs or T cells enriched from blood (not recorded which). These receptors came from a woman aged 40-49 years who had recovered from COVID-19.

The V call is TRBV7-3, the J call TRBJ1-1; D ambiguous. The CDR3 covers 13 residues. CDR1 is SGHTA and CDR2 is FQGTGA in the germline V gene. Trimming took 5 bases from V and 5 from J, leaving 12 bases between them. The CDR3 nucleotides are TGTGCCAGCAGCCCCTCGGGGTATACTGAAGCTTTCTTT. Translated, it gives CASSPSGYTEAFF.

The chain carries TRBV5-4 and TRBJ2-7, with D tentatively TRBD1 (6 bases). The V gene lost 4 bases and the J gene lost 4 bases, with 15 bases spanning the gap. CDR1 SGHNT and CDR2 YYREEE come from the germline V gene (reference sequence). CDR3 length: 14 residues. The CDR3 loop is CASSTTARGYEQYF. For the CDR3, the DNA is TGTGCCAGCAGCACGACGGCGAGGGGGTACGAGCAGTACTTC.

Details on this clone: The sample holds other DNA sequences that translate to the same CDR3. The chain joins TRBV3-1 (or the pseudogene TRBV3-2) to TRBJ2-7; TRBD2 matches at 9 bases. The germline CDR1 and CDR2 sequences are LGHDT and YNNKEL (reference sequence). V lost 6 bases, J lost 1 base, and 4 bases stayed unmatched. CDR3 length: 14 amino acids. CDR3 in DNA: TGTGCCAGCAGTCGTACTAGCGGGTCCTACGAGCAGTACTTC. Translation: CASSRTSGSYEQYF.

This rearrangement joins TRBV7-9 to TRBJ1-1; no firm D call. The CDR3 is made up of 13 amino acids. The V end was cut by 2 bases, the J end by 3 bases, with 7 bases between. The germline V gene encodes CDR1 SEHNR and CDR2 FQNEAQ (reference sequence). CDR3 protein: CASSLNGDTEAFF. The CDR3 DNA reads as TGTGCCAGCAGCTTAAACGGGGACACTGAAGCTTTCTTT.

The V and J genes are TRBV7-9 and TRBJ1-1; D possibly corresponds to TRBD1 (5 bases). V lost 4 bases, J lost 5 bases, and 17 bases lay in between. This CDR3 has 15 amino acids. The germline gives CDR1 SEHNR, CDR2 FQNEAQ (reference sequence). The DNA of the CDR3 is TGTGCCAGCAGCTCTCGAGGGGCGCGGGGTACTGAAGCTTTCTTT. Protein sequence: CASSSRGARGTEAFF.

The rearrangement links TRBV27 to TRBJ1-3, with 8 bases lining up with TRBD1. Trimming at V came to 6 bases and at J to 2 bases, leaving 9 bases not matched to a gene. CDR1 is MNHEY and CDR2 is SMNVEV in the germline V gene (reference sequence). The CDR3 is 16 residues long. The CDR3, as DNA: TGTGCCAGCAGAAGGACAGGGATATCTACTGGAAACACCATATATTTT. It translates to CASRRTGISTGNTIYF.

V usage is TRBV5-1 and J usage is TRBJ2-7, with D hard to call. Germline CDR1 reads SGHRS; CDR2 reads YFSETQ. The V end lost 1 base, the J end lost 1 base, and 9 bases lay between the germline ends. CDR3 size: 14 residues. CDR3 loop: CASSLTVGSYEQYF. The CDR3 nucleotides read TGCGCCAGCAGCTTGACAGTTGGGTCCTACGAGCAGTACTTC.

The chain joins TRBV11-2 to TRBJ1-1; D unresolved. Germline V lookup: CDR1 SGHAT, CDR2 FQNNGV. The CDR3 covers 13 residues. Trimming left V 1 base short and J 0 bases short, with 3 bases between. CDR3 in amino acids: CASSLVLNTEAFF. CDR3 nucleotides: TGTGCCAGCAGCTTAGTATTGAACACTGAAGCTTTCTTT. The whole variable domain, remainder taken from reference TRBV11-2 and TRBJ1-1, is EAGVAQSPRYKIIEKRQSVAFWCNPISGHATLYWYQQILGQGPKLLIQFQNNGVVDDSQLPKDRFSAERLKGVDSTLKIQPAKLEDSAVYLCASSLVLNTEAFFGQGTRLTVV.

The chain employs TRBV5-1 and TRBJ1-1; 11 bases map to TRBD1. The CDR3 is 14 residues long. CDR1 and CDR2 from the germline V gene are SGHRS and YFSETQ. The ends lost 7 bases at V and 5 bases at J; junction bases unmatched: 7. The CDR3 region has the DNA TGCGCCAGCGGTTCCGGGACAGGGGGAACTGAAGCTTTCTTT. Protein product: CASGSGTGGTEAFF. Using reference TRBV5-1 and TRBJ1-1 for the parts outside the CDR3, the full variable domain is KAGVTQTPRYLIKTRGQQVTLSCSPISGHRSVSWYQQTPGQGLQFLFEYFSETQRNKGNFPGRFSGRQFSNSRSEMNVSTLELGDSALYLCASGSGTGGTEAFFGQGTRLTVV.

The J gene is TRBJ1-1, the V gene TRBV7-6, with D perhaps TRBD1 (5 bases). Between the trimmed V and J ends, which lost 5 bases and 1 base, there was a span of 14 bases. Per germline, CDR1 SGHVS and CDR2 FNYEAQ. The CDR3 runs to 15 residues. CDR3 in amino acids: CASSPPRGQNTEAFF. In DNA form, the CDR3 reads TGTGCCAGCAGCCCCCCAAGGGGTCAGAACACTGAAGCTTTCTTT.

The chain recombines TRBV30 with TRBJ2-7; 11 nucleotides line up with TRBD2. Trimming removed 1 base from V and 5 bases from J; junction bases left unmatched: 4. The germline gives CDR1 GTSNPN, CDR2 SVGIG (reference sequence). The CDR3 is 14 amino acids. DNA of the CDR3: TGTGCCTGGAGTGCTCGACTAGCGGGGAACGAGCAGTACTTC. This gives the protein CAWSARLAGNEQYF.

The V and J genes are TRBV14 and TRBJ1-5; TRBD1 matches 11 bases. The CDR3 runs to 16 residues. The ends lost 3 bases at V and 3 bases at J; junction bases unmatched: 4. CDR1 is SGHDN, CDR2 FVKESK, per germline. CDR3: CASSQRDRGNNQPQHF. The CDR3 nucleotides read TGTGCCAGCAGCCAGCGGGACAGGGGGAACAATCAGCCCCAGCATTTT.

The chain couples TRBV5-1 to TRBJ1-6; D is perhaps TRBD1 (5 bases). V dropped 7 bases and J dropped 8 bases, with 19 bases sitting between them. This CDR3 has 15 residues. Germline V gives CDR1 SGHRS, CDR2 YFSETQ. The CDR3 here is CASERQPPRDSPLHF. CDR3 DNA sequence: TGCGCCAGCGAGCGACAGCCCCCGCGAGATTCACCCCTCCACTTT.

The chain recombines TRBV7-6 with TRBJ1-1, with 12 bases lining up with TRBD1. The length of the CDR3 is 16 residues. The J segment lost 5 bases and the V segment lost 4 bases, leaving 8 bases of the junction unmatched. Germline V gene sequence: CDR1 SGHVS, CDR2 FNYEAQ. Written as DNA, the CDR3 is TGTGCCAGCAGCTCGCCGGGACAGGGGGCTACTACTGAAGCTTTCTTT. Encoded protein: CASSSPGQGATTEAFF.

The V gene is TRBV4-1, the J gene TRBJ2-6; TRBD2 matches at 7 bases. Germline V gene data show CDR1 as MGHRA and CDR2 as YSYEKL. The CDR3 is 15 residues long. After removal of 3 bases from V and 3 bases from J, the junction contained 2 bases not matched to a gene. CDR3: CASSQGGSGANVLTF. DNA for the CDR3: TGCGCCAGCAGCCAGGGGGGGAGTGGGGCCAACGTCCTGACTTTC.

The chain links TRBV7-2 to TRBJ2-2; D call uncertain. Germline assignment: CDR1 SGHTA and CDR2 FQGNSA. Trimming took off 1 base at V and 2 bases at J, with 5 bases between the two ends. This CDR3 has 14 residues. As DNA, the CDR3 is TGTGCCAGCAGCTTAGACCTAAACACCGGGGAGCTGTTTTTT. This encodes CASSLDLNTGELFF.

This clone was detected only a few times. The V gene is TRBV5-4, the J gene TRBJ1-2; D perhaps matches TRBD1 (5 bases). CDR3 length equals 15 residues. The V end lost 3 bases, the J end lost 2 bases, and 14 bases lay between the germline ends. CDR1 SGHNT and CDR2 YYREEE come from the germline V gene (reference sequence). The CDR3 reads CASSYVRGGNYGYTF. CDR3 sequence (DNA): TGTGCCAGCAGCTACGTCCGGGGGGGAAACTATGGCTACACCTTC.

The V call is TRBV19, the J call TRBJ1-5; the D gene is possibly TRBD1 (5 bases). The CDR3 consists of 15 residues. The germline CDR1 and CDR2 sequences are LNHDA and SQIVND (reference sequence). V was shortened by 5 bases and J by 0 bases, with 11 bases between the two germline ends. The CDR3 here is CASSATASSNQPQHF. DNA of the CDR3: TGTGCCAGTAGTGCGACAGCGAGTAGCAATCAGCCCCAGCATTTT.

This clone showed up just a few times. The chain couples TRBV14 to TRBJ1-2, with TRBD1 matching over 10 bases. The junction had 15 bases not matched to a gene; V was cut back by 1 base and J by 4 bases. Germline assignment: CDR1 SGHDN and CDR2 FVKESK. The CDR3 totals 19 residues. Here the CDR3 DNA reads TGTGCCAGCAGCCAAGGTCTTCCGGGACAGGGGCCCCGGAGCTATGGCTACACCTTC. Translating it yields CASSQGLPGQGPRSYGYTF.

V usage is TRBV6-5 and J usage is TRBJ1-5; D perhaps matches TRBD1 (5 bases). This CDR3 contains 10 residues. Per germline, CDR1 MNHEY and CDR2 SVGAGI. V was clipped by 8 bases and J by 7 bases, with 6 bases between them. DNA for the CDR3: TGTGCCAGCGGGGGGCAGCCCCAGCATTTT. Translated, it gives CASGGQPQHF.